These 5 T cell receptor beta chains were sequenced from one sample in a study of T cells in localized non-small cell lung cancer. The method was immunoSEQ multiplex PCR; TCRdb's version includes in-frame clones alone and lacks a portion of them. The data show over 10,000 clones, over 25% seen once. This sample comprised lung tumor tissue, obtained before any cancer treatment. These receptors came from a female donor older than 55 with stage I lung adenocarcinoma.

The CDR3, as DNA: TGTGCCTGGTCAGCGGGGGGGGAGACCCAGTACTTC. Its protein product is CAWSAGGETQYF. The V call is TRBV30, the J call TRBJ2-5; TRBD2 matches 10 bases. Germline assignment: CDR1 GTSNPN and CDR2 SVGIG (reference sequence). The CDR3 totals 12 residues. J lost 5 bases, V lost 5 bases, and 2 bases had no gene match.

The sample holds a few counts of this clone. The rearrangement joins TRBV9 to TRBJ1-5; the match to TRBD1 covers 8 bases. CDR3 size: 16 residues. V gave up 4 bases and J gave up 4 bases; unmatched junction bases: 10. Germline V gives CDR1 SGDLS, CDR2 YYNGEE. Here the CDR3 DNA reads TGTGCCAGCAGCCCCTCAGGACAGGGTGGAAATCAGCCCCAGCATTTT. Translation: CASSPSGQGGNQPQHF.

This clone was seen a few times. The chain carries TRBV9 and TRBJ2-2; a possible D gene is TRBD2 (5 bases). Between the trimmed V and J ends, which lost 4 bases and 9 bases, there was a span of 13 bases. Germline V lookup: CDR1 SGDLS, CDR2 YYNGEE. The CDR3 extends over 13 amino acids. The CDR3 region has the DNA TGTGCCAGCAGCCCCGAGCCCGGGAGGGAGCTGTTTTTT. Translated: CASSPEPGRELFF.

The genes are TRBV18 and TRBJ1-1; 9 positions agree with TRBD1. The CDR3 has 14 amino acids. Germline assignment: CDR1 KGHSH and CDR2 LQKENI. The V gene end was trimmed by 4 bases and the J gene end by 2 bases; junction bases not matched to a gene: 2. CDR3 sequence reads: CASSHRGPNTEAFF. The CDR3 DNA reads as TGTGCCAGCTCACACAGGGGGCCAAACACTGAAGCTTTCTTT.

This clone was observed a handful of times. The chain couples TRBV6-8 to TRBJ2-5, with D tentatively TRBD2 (8 bases). V was pared by 5 bases and J by 4 bases, with 20 bases between. Germline CDR1 MNHGY, CDR2 SAAAGT. The CDR3 consists of 16 residues. CDR3: CASSRGSGTARETQYF. CDR3 nucleotides: TGTGCCAGCAGTCGGGGTAGCGGGACAGCGCGAGAGACCCAGTACTTC.